This T cell receptor (beta chain) is from a study of regulatory T cells in long-lasting Graves disease. General observations from the study: Not thyroid tissue but only peripheral blood was studied.

Arm-PCR of CDR3 regions and iRepertoire HTBI primers were the basis on which TCR beta libraries were built. Each CDR3 protein gets one entry after TCRdb re-called the multiplex PCR reads with MiXCR. The data contain a few hundred thousand distinct CDR3 sequences, over 15% of them singletons. Indicated time point: newly diagnosed GD, antithyroid drugs for less than 3 months. Following extraction of RNA from PBMCs, that RNA was used to make the TCR library. Ten or more counts support this clonotype. The antigen is unknown. The data also belong to a second study, concerning T cells in Graves' hyperthyroidism and ophthalmopathy.

Sample: peripheral blood mononuclear cells (PBMCs), taken at new diagnosis, from a patient treated with antithyroid drugs. The clonotype comes from a man aged 40-55 years with Graves disease.

CDR3 nucleotide sequence: TGTGCCAGCAGTGAAAGTAGCGGGGGGGTGTCGGGTACAGATACGCAGTATTTT. Its translation: CASSESSGGVSGTDTQYF. The gene calls are TRBV2 and TRBJ2-3, with 11 bases identical to TRBD2. V was pared by 2 bases and J by 3 bases, with 10 bases of the junction left unmatched. The CDR3 has 18 amino acids. Germline values: CDR1 SNHLY, CDR2 FYNNEI.